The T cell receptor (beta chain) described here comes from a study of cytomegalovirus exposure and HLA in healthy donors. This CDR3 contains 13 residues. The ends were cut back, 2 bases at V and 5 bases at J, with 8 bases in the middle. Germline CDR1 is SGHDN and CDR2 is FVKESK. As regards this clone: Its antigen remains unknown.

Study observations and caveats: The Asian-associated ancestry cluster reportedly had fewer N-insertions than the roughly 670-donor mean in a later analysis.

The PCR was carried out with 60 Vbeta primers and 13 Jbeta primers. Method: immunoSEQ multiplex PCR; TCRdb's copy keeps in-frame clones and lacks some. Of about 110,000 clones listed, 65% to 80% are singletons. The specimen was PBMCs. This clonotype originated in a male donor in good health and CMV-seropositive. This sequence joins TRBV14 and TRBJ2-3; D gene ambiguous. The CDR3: CASSQNGRDTQYF. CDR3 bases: TGTGCCAGCAGCCAAAATGGGCGAGATACGCAGTATTTT.